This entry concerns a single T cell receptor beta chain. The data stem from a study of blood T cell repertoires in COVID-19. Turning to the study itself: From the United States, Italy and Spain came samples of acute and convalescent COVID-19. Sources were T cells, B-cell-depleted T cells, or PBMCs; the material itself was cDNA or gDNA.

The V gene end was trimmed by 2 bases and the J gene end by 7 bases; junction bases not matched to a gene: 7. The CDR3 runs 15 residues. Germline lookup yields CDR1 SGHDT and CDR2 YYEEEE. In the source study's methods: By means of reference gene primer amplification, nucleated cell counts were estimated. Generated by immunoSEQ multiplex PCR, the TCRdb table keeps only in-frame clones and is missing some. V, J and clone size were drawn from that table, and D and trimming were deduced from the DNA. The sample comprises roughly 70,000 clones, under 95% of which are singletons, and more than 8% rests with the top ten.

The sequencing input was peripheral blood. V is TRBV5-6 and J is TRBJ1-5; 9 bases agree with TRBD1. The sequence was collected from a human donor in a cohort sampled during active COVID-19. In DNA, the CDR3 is TGTGCCAGCAGCTTTTCCGGGACAGGGCACCAGCCCCAGCATTTT. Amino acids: CASSFSGTGHQPQHF.